This entry features one T cell receptor beta chain sequence. What it binds is unknown. These data come from a study of T cells in Graves' hyperthyroidism and ophthalmopathy. Overall study: Before any treatment, at initial diagnosis, peripheral blood was collected.

Study-wide findings and caveats: The model predicted ophthalmopathy a median around seven months before onset.

Germline CDR1 reads SGHRS; CDR2 reads YFSETQ. This CDR3 region has 16 residues. V lost 3 bases and J 5 bases, leaving 17 bases between the germline ends. There were TCR beta CDR3 regions amplified from RNA transcripts. First-round RT-PCR with HTBI primers amplified the TCR CDR3 region. One entry per CDR3 protein, called by TCRdb with MiXCR from the multiplex PCR reads. The table records approximately 370,000 distinct CDR3 sequences, about 17% of them present only once. This receptor was obtained from a woman younger than 45 with Graves' hyperthyroidism that later progressed to Graves' ophthalmopathy. This chain links TRBV5-1 with TRBJ2-2; the D gene is possibly TRBD1 (6 bases). The sequenced sample was blood. CDR3: CASSSVWQGLTGELFF. The CDR3 DNA sequence: TGCGCCAGCAGCTCCGTTTGGCAGGGGTTAACCGGGGAGCTGTTTTTT.